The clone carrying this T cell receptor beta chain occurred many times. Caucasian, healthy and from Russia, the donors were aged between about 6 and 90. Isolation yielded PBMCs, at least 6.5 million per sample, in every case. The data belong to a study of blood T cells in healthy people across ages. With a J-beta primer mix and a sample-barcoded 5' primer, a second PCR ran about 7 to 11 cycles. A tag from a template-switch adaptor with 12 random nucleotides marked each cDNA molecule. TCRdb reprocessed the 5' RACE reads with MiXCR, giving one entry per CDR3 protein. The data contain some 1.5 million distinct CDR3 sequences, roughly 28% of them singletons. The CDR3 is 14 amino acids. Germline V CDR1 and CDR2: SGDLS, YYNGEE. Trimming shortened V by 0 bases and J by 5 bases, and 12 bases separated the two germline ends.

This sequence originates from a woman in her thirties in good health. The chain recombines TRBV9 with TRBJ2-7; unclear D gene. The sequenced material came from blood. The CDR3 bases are TGTGCCAGCAGCGTAGCTGGGTCGGAAGACGAGCAGTACTTC. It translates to CASSVAGSEDEQYF.